Listed here are 17 T cell receptor beta chains from one sample, sequenced in a study of T cell changes during pregnancy in multiple sclerosis. Profiling relied on immunoSEQ multiplex PCR, and the TCRdb table lists in-frame clones only, not all of them. The table lists around 130,000 clones, 90% to 96% of them singletons. The sample consisted of peripheral blood, taken after pregnancy. Receptors were obtained from a female donor with multiple sclerosis, enrolled in a pregnancy study.

This clone was found once. This chain uses TRBV5-6 with TRBJ2-2, with TRBD1 matching 8 bases. This CDR3 spans 16 amino acids. CDR1 is SGHDT and CDR2 is YYEEEE in the germline V gene. With V trimmed by 2 bases and J by 4 bases, 7 bases remained unmatched. CDR3 region: CASSLRAGGPTGELFF. For the CDR3, the DNA is TGTGCCAGCAGCTTACGGGCAGGGGGCCCCACCGGGGAGCTGTTTTTT.

V and J are TRBV19 and TRBJ2-1; possibly TRBD1 for D (5 bases). V lost 2 bases and J 8 bases, leaving 13 bases between the germline ends. CDR3 length equals 14 residues. CDR1 is LNHDA, CDR2 SQIVND, per germline (reference sequence). The CDR3 DNA is TGTGCCAGTAGTATACGGACACTGGGGTATGAGCAGTTCTTC. Translating gives CASSIRTLGYEQFF.

The CDR3 region has the DNA TGCGCCAGCAGCCAAGATGGGGCTAGCGTCGACAATGAGCAGTTCTTC. Translation: CASSQDGASVDNEQFF. This rearrangement joins TRBV4-3 to TRBJ2-1, with D perhaps TRBD2 (6 bases). Germline V gene lookup returns CDR1 LGHNA and CDR2 YSLEER. CDR3 size: 16 residues. The V end was cut by 0 bases, the J end by 5 bases, with 14 bases between.

V is TRBV7-6 and J is TRBJ2-5, with TRBD2 identical over 13 bases. The CDR3 consists of 17 residues. Germline assignment: CDR1 SGHVS and CDR2 FNYEAQ. J lost 5 bases, V lost 1 base, and 7 bases had no gene match. DNA of the CDR3: TGTGCCAGCAGCTTAGATAGGACTAGCGGGAGAGGTGAGACCCAGTACTTC. It encodes CASSLDRTSGRGETQYF.

The chain employs TRBV29-1 and TRBJ2-1, with TRBD2 matching over 7 bases. V was clipped by 8 bases and J by 0 bases; unmatched bases: 10. The CDR3 length is 15 residues. Per the germline V gene, CDR1 is SQVTM and CDR2 is ANQGSEA. The CDR3 DNA follows: TGCAGCTTATCAAAGGGGACTAACTCCTACAATGAGCAGTTCTTC. It is translated as CSLSKGTNSYNEQFF.

This clone is a singleton in its sample. The rearrangement joins TRBV10-3 to TRBJ1-5, with a tentative D call TRBD1 (6 bases). V gave up 0 bases and J gave up 4 bases, with 10 bases separating them. Germline loops: CDR1 ENHRY, CDR2 SYGVKD. The CDR3 is made up of 15 amino acids. The CDR3 protein is CAISESDSQNQPQHF. DNA of the CDR3: TGTGCCATCAGTGAGTCGGACAGCCAGAATCAGCCCCAGCATTTT.

The CDR3 DNA sequence: TGTGCCAGCAGCCAGGGGGGACTAGCGGGAGAAGGGCACGAGCAGTACTTC. It is translated as CASSQGGLAGEGHEQYF. This chain connects TRBV7-9 to TRBJ2-7; 14 bases match TRBD2. V was clipped by 5 bases and J by 5 bases; unmatched bases: 11. Germline V gene sequence: CDR1 SEHNR, CDR2 FQNEAQ (reference sequence). The CDR3 length is 17 residues.

The chain is built from TRBV2 and TRBJ2-3, with 10 bases matching TRBD1. This CDR3 has 15 residues. J was trimmed by 4 bases and V by 8 bases; bases with no gene match: 9. Germline V lookup: CDR1 SNHLY, CDR2 FYNNEI. DNA for the CDR3: TGTGCCAGCCGATCGGGACAGGGGTTTCCAGATACGCAGTATTTT. This sequence encodes CASRSGQGFPDTQYF.

This chain connects TRBV11-1 to TRBJ1-4, with a tentative D call TRBD1 (6 bases). The CDR3 loop spans 19 amino acids. Trimming took off 5 bases at V and 3 bases at J, with 25 bases between the two ends. Germline V lookup: CDR1 SGHAT, CDR2 FQDESV (reference sequence). CDR3 residues: CASSLGIAGAFTANEKLFF. The CDR3 coding sequence is TGTGCCAGCAGCCTAGGAATTGCAGGGGCCTTCACAGCTAATGAAAAACTGTTTTTT.

This chain joins TRBV7-2 and TRBJ2-7; TRBD2 agrees at 7 bases. This CDR3 spans 13 amino acids. CDR1 and CDR2 (germline): SGHTA, FQGNSA. The V and J ends lost 3 bases and 3 bases, in that order; junction bases with no gene match: 2. The CDR3 spells CASSFPSGYEQYF. Here the CDR3 DNA reads TGTGCCAGCAGCTTCCCTAGCGGCTACGAGCAGTACTTC.

The rearrangement joins TRBV25-1 to TRBJ1-5; D gene ambiguous. V lost 2 bases, J lost 5 bases, and 7 bases lay in between. This CDR3 region has 13 residues. Germline-derived CDR1 and CDR2 are MGHDK and SYGVNS. In DNA form, the CDR3 reads TGTGCCAGCAGTGAACGCCCGGATCAGCCCCAGCATTTT. Its translation is CASSERPDQPQHF.

The genes are TRBV5-4 and TRBJ1-1, with 7 nucleotides matching TRBD1. Germline CDR1 reads SGHNT; CDR2 reads YYREEE (reference sequence). CDR3 size: 17 residues. The V segment lost 4 bases and the J segment 2 bases; nucleotides outside the gene matches: 14. This CDR3 reads CASSRRGGFVINTEAFF. CDR3 DNA: TGTGCCAGCAGCCGAAGAGGGGGCTTCGTTATAAACACTGAAGCTTTCTTT.

The V gene is TRBV7-9, the J gene TRBJ2-5, with 9 bases that match TRBD1. The CDR3 runs to 15 residues. The trim removed 5 bases at V and 5 bases at J, leaving 9 bases unmatched. Germline CDR1 and CDR2: SEHNR and FQNEAQ (reference sequence). CDR3 in DNA: TGTGCCAGCAGCCCGTGGACAGGGGAGGGGGAGACCCAGTACTTC. Its protein is CASSPWTGEGETQYF.

The V call is TRBV27, the J call TRBJ1-6; possible D gene TRBD1, 6 bases. CDR1 is MNHEY, CDR2 SMNVEV, per germline (reference sequence). The CDR3 has 15 residues. The V gene lost 1 base and the J gene lost 5 bases, with 9 bases spanning the gap. In DNA, the CDR3 is TGTGCCAGCAGTTTATGGACAGCTAATAATTCACCCCTCCACTTT. It translates to CASSLWTANNSPLHF.

The chain joins TRBV27 to TRBJ2-2; 7 nucleotides line up with TRBD2. CDR3 length: 16 amino acids. Trimming removed 3 bases from V and 4 bases from J; junction bases left unmatched: 8. Germline V gene lookup returns CDR1 MNHEY and CDR2 SMNVEV (reference sequence). This CDR3 is CASSFAGAGVTGELFF. CDR3 nucleotides: TGTGCCAGCAGTTTTGCGGGCGCGGGAGTCACCGGGGAGCTGTTTTTT.

The rearrangement links TRBV5-1 to TRBJ2-7; D may be TRBD2 (5 bases). The CDR3 is made up of 15 amino acids. Germline lookup yields CDR1 SGHRS and CDR2 YFSETQ. V was pared by 0 bases and J by 6 bases, with 16 bases between. The CDR3 is CASSLVGGFRSEQYF. The CDR3 DNA sequence: TGCGCCAGCAGCTTGGTTGGAGGATTCAGGTCCGAGCAGTACTTC.

This clone came up once. This sequence joins TRBV10-2 and TRBJ2-7; TRBD1 might be the D (6 bases). Trimming shortened V by 9 bases and J by 0 bases, and 15 bases separated the two germline ends. This CDR3 spans 14 amino acids. Germline V gene sequence: CDR1 WSHSY, CDR2 SAAADI. Here the CDR3 reads CASQVARGSYEQYF. The CDR3 DNA is TGCGCCAGTCAAGTAGCCAGGGGCTCCTACGAGCAGTACTTC.